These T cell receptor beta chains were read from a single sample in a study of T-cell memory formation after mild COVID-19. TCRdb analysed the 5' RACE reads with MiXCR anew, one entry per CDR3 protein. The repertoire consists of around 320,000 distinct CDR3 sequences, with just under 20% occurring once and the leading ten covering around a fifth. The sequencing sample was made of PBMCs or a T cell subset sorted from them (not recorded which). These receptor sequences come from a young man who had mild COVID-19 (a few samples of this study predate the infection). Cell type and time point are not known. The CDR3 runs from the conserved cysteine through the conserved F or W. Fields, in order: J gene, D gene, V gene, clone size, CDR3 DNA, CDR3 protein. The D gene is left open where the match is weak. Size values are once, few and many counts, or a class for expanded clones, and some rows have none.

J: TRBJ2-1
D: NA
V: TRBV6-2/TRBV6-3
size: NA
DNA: TGTGCCAGCACCGCGAGGGGGGCCGGGCAGTTCTTC
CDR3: CASTARGAGQFF

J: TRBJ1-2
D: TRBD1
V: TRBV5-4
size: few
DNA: TGTGCCAGCAGCTTAAGACAGGGGGAAGGCTACACCTTC
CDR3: CASSLRQGEGYTF

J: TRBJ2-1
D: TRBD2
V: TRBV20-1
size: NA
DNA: TGCAGTGCCATTCTAGCGGGGGGGCCCCGTAGCTCCTACAATGAGCAGTTCTTC
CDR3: CSAILAGGPRSSYNEQFF

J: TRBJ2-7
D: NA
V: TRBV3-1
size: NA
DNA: TGTGCCAGCAGCGCAAATGTTCCGGGCCTCCTGACCTACGAGCAGTACTTC
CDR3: CASSANVPGLLTYEQYF

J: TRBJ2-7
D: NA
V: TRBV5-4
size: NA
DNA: TGTGCCAGCAGCTCTCGAGCGGTCCACGAGCAGTACTTC
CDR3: CASSSRAVHEQYF

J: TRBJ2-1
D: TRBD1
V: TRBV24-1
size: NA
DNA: TGTGCCACCAGTGATTCGCCGGGACAGGGCTACAATGAGCAGTTCTTC
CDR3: CATSDSPGQGYNEQFF

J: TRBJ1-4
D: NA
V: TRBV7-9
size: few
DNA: TGTGCCAGCAGCTCTCCTTGGGGGGCGCCGGCTAATGAAAAACTGTTTTTT
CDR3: CASSSPWGAPANEKLFF

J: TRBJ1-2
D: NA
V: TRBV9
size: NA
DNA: TGTGCCAGCAGCGTAGAGGCGGGGGCCTTTGGCTACACCTTC
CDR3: CASSVEAGAFGYTF

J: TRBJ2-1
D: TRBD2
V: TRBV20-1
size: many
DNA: TGCAGTGCTAGAGACGCAGCGGGGGCCTACAATGAGCAGTTCTTC
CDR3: CSARDAAGAYNEQFF

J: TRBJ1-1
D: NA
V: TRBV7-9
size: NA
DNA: TGTGCCAGTAGGGATTTCAACACTGAAGCTTTCTTT
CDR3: CASRDFNTEAFF

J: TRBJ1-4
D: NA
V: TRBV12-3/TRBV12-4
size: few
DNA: TGTGCCAGCAGTTTCACAGGGTTGAATAATGAAAAACTGTTTTTT
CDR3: CASSFTGLNNEKLFF

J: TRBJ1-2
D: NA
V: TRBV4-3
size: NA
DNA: TGCGCCAGCAGCCAAGAAGCAGGAGCCCTTGAGAACTATGGCTACACCTTC
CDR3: CASSQEAGALENYGYTF

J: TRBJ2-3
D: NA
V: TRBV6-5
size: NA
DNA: TGTGCCAGCTCCCTGGGCCCCCGCACAGATACGCAGTATTTT
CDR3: CASSLGPRTDTQYF

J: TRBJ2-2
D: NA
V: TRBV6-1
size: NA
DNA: TGTGCCAGCAGTGAGTGGGGGGCGAGTTACACCGGGGAGCTGTTTTTT
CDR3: CASSEWGASYTGELFF

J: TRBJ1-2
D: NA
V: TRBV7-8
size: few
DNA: TGTGCCAGCAGCTTTGAGTCCAGGGGTTACGGCTACACCTTC
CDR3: CASSFESRGYGYTF

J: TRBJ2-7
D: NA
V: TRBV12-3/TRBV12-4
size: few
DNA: TGTGCCAGCAGTCCCTTGACAGGACGTTCCTACGAGCAGTACTTC
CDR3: CASSPLTGRSYEQYF

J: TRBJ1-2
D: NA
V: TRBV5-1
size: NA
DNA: TGCGCCAGCAGCTTGGGGGCGGTCGACTATGGCTACACCTTC
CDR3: CASSLGAVDYGYTF

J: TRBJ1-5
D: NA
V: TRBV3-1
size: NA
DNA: TGTGCCAGCAGCCACGGACAGCCTAATCAGCCCCAGCATTTT
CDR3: CASSHGQPNQPQHF

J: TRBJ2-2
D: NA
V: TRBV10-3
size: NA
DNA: TGTGCCATCAGTGAGTCCCACAGCCGCGGGGAGCTGTTTTTT
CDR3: CAISESHSRGELFF

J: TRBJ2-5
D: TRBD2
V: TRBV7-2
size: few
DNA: TGTGCCAGCAGCCCCATGGGGATTAGCGGGGGGGGCCAAGAGACCCAGTACTTC
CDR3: CASSPMGISGGGQETQYF

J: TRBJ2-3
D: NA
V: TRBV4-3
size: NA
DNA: TGCGCCAGCAGCCAAGGGGCCAGGGCTAGCGGCACAGATACGCAGTATTTT
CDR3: CASSQGARASGTDTQYF

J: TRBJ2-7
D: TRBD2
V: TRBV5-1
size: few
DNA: TGCGCCAGCAGCTTTAGACTAGCGGGGGGCTACGAGCAGTACTTC
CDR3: CASSFRLAGGYEQYF